The rows below give T cell receptor beta chains drawn from one sample of a study of cytomegalovirus exposure and HLA in healthy donors. Assay: immunoSEQ multiplex PCR; the TCRdb copy retains only in-frame clones and omits some. Found here are 100,000 to 120,000 clones, approximately 90% of them singletons; the top ten hold over 1.1%. Input material: PBMCs. Source of these receptors: a woman between 25 and 40 years old in good health and CMV-seropositive. Each CDR3 is given with its conserved first and last residue. A D gene is named only where the DNA matches it firmly. Not every row has a clone size; where given, it reads once, few, many or a size class.

V	size	J	D	DNA	CDR3
TRBV7-3	NA	TRBJ2-3	TRBD2	TGTGCCAGCAGCCCGACTAGCGGGAGAGGAGATACGCAGTATTTT	CASSPTSGRGDTQYF
TRBV5-1	NA	TRBJ2-3	TRBD1	TGCGCCAGCAGCTTGGAGACAGGGACAGATACGCAGTATTTT	CASSLETGTDTQYF
TRBV7-9	NA	TRBJ1-1	NA	TGTGCCAGCAGCAGCTTAGGGGCAGGGGAGACCCCCGCTTTCTTT	CASSSLGAGETPAFF
TRBV4-2	once	TRBJ2-1	TRBD1	TGTGCCAGCAGCCCGACCGGGACAGGGGGGGGAGAGCAGTTCTTC	CASSPTGTGGGEQFF
TRBV27	NA	TRBJ2-1	NA	TGTGCCAGCAGACATACCGAATACAATGAGCAGTTCTTC	CASRHTEYNEQFF
TRBV2	NA	TRBJ2-1	NA	TGTGCCAGCAAGCTGGACAGAAACAATGAGCAGTTCTTC	CASKLDRNNEQFF
TRBV2	NA	TRBJ1-1	TRBD1	TGTGCCAGCAGTGTTACAGGGGTAAACACTGAAGCTTTCTTT	CASSVTGVNTEAFF
TRBV7-9	NA	TRBJ2-7	TRBD2	TGTGCCAGCAGCCTTCTAGCGGCATCCTACGAGCAGTACTTC	CASSLLAASYEQYF
TRBV30	NA	TRBJ2-3	NA	TGTGCCTGGAGTGTCTCAGACACCACAGATACGCAGTATTTT	CAWSVSDTTDTQYF
TRBV4-1	few	TRBJ1-2	NA	TGCGCCAGCAGCCGGCAGACAAGGCCCGACTATGGCTACACCTTC	CASSRQTRPDYGYTF
TRBV18	NA	TRBJ1-5	TRBD1	TGTGCCAGCTCCCCTCCTACAGGGGAGCCCCAGCATTTT	CASSPPTGEPQHF
TRBV18	NA	TRBJ2-1	NA	TGTGCCAGCTCAACCGGTGGTGAGCAGTTCTTC	CASSTGGEQFF
TRBV2	NA	TRBJ2-7	TRBD2	TGTGCCAGCAGTGAATTCCGGCAGGGAGGGGTCGAGCAGTACTTC	CASSEFRQGGVEQYF
TRBV20-1	NA	TRBJ1-2	NA	TGCAGTGCGGCAGTTAACTATGGCTACACCTTC	CSAAVNYGYTF
TRBV27	NA	TRBJ2-1	NA	TGTGCCAGCAGTTGGGGGGGCCTCTCCTACAATGAGCAGTTCTTC	CASSWGGLSYNEQFF
TRBV6-5	NA	TRBJ2-1	NA	TGTGCCAGCAGTTACTCATCCGGGGAGAATGAGCAGTTCTTC	CASSYSSGENEQFF
TRBV5-4	NA	TRBJ2-2	NA	TGTGCCAGCAGCCCGAGGGTGGGAGTCCCCGGGGAGCTGTTTTTT	CASSPRVGVPGELFF
TRBV2	NA	TRBJ1-2	NA	TGTGCCAGCAGTGAAGAGCCATGGGCCTATGGCTACACCTTC	CASSEEPWAYGYTF